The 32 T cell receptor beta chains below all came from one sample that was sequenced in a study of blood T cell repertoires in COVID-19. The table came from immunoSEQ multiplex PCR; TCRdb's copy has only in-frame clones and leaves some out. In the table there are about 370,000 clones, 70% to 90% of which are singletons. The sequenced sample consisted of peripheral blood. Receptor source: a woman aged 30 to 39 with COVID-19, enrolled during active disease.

In DNA form, the CDR3 reads TGTGCCACCAGCAGCAGGGTGGACTATGGCTACACCTTC. Translation: CATSSRVDYGYTF. V gene TRBV15 combines with J gene TRBJ1-2; maybe TRBD1 (5 bases). The CDR3 covers 13 residues. The germline gives CDR1 LNHNV, CDR2 YYDKDF (reference sequence). The ends were cut back, 3 bases at V and 3 bases at J, with 8 bases in the middle.

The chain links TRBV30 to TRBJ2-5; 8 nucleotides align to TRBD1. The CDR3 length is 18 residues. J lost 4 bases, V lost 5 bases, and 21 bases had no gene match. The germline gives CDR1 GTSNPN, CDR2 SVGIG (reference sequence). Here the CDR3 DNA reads TGTGCCTGGTCCTTAGGCGCTGATCCAGACAGGGGTCCAGAGACCCAGTACTTC. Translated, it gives CAWSLGADPDRGPETQYF. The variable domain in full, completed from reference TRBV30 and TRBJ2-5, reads SQTIHQWPATLVQPVGSPLSLECTVEGTSNPNLYWYRQAAGRGLQLLFYSVGIGQISSEVPQNLSASRPQDRQFILSSKKLLLSDSGFYLCAWSLGADPDRGPETQYFGPGTRLLVL.

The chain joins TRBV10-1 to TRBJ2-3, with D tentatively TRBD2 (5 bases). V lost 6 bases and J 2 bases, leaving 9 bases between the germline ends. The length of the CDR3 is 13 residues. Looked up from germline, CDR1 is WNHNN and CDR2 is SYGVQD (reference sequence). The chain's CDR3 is CASSGGLTDTQYF. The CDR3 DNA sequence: TGCGCCAGCAGCGGCGGACTCACAGATACGCAGTATTTT.

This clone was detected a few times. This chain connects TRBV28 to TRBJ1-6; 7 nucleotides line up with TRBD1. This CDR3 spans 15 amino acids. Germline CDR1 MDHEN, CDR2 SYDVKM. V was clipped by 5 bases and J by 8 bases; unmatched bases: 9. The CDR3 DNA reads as TGTGCCAGCAGTCCTCGGACAGGCCGCCATTCACCCCTCCACTTT. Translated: CASSPRTGRHSPLHF.

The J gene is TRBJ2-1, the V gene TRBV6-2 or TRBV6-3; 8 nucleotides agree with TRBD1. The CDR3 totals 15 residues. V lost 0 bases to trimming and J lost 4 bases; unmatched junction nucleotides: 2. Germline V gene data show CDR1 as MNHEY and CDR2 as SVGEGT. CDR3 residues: CASSYSGDRYNEQFF. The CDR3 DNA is TGTGCCAGCAGTTACTCGGGGGACAGGTACAATGAGCAGTTCTTC.

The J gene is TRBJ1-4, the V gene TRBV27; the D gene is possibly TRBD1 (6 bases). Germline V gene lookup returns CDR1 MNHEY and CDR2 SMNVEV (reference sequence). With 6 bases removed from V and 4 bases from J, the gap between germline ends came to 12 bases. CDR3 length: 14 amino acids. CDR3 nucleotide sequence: TGTGCCAGCAGAGATCTGGACAGTAATGAAAAACTGTTTTTT. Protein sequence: CASRDLDSNEKLFF.

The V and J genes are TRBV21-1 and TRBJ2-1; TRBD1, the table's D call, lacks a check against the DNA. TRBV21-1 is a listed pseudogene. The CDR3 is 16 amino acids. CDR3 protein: CASRTSRDRAVNEQFF. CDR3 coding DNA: TGTGCCAGCAGGACTTCGCGGGACAGGGCTGTGAATGAGCAGTTCTTC.

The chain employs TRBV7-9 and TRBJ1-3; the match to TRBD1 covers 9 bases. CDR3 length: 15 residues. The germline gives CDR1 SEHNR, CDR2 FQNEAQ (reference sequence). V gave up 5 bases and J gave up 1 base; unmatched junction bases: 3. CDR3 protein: CASSDGQGSGNTIYF. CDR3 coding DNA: TGTGCCAGCAGCGACGGACAGGGGTCTGGAAACACCATATATTTT.

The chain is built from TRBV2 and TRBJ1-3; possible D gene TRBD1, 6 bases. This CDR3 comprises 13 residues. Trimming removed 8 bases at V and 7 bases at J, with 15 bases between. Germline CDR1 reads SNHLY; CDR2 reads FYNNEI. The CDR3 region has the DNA TGTGCCAGCGCGGGGGGCGAGGGGAACACCATATATTTT. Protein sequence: CASAGGEGNTIYF.

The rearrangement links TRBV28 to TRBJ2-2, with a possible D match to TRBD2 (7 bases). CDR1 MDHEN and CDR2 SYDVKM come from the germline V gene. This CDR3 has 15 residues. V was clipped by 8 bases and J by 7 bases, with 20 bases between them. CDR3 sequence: CASGVGGQAGGELFF. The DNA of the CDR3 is TGTGCCAGCGGAGTGGGGGGGCAGGCGGGCGGGGAGCTGTTTTTT. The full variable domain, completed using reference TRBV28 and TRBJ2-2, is DVKVTQSSRYLVKRTGEKVFLECVQDMDHENMFWYRQDPGLGLRLIYFSYDVKMKEKGDIPEGYSVSREKKERFSLILESASTNQTSMYLCASGVGGQAGGELFFGEGSRLTVL.

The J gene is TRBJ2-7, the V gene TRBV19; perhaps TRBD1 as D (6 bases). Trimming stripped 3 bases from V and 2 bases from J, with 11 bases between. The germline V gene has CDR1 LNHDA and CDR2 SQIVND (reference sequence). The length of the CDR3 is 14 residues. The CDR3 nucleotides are TGTGCCAGTAGTATTGAACAGGGCCCCTACGAGCAGTACTTC. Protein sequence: CASSIEQGPYEQYF.

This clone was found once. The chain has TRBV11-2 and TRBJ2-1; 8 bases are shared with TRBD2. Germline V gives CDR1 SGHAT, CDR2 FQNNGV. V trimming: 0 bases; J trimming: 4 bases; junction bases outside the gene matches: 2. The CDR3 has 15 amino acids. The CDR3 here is CASSLDSGVYNEQFF. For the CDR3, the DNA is TGTGCCAGCAGCTTAGATAGCGGGGTATACAATGAGCAGTTCTTC.

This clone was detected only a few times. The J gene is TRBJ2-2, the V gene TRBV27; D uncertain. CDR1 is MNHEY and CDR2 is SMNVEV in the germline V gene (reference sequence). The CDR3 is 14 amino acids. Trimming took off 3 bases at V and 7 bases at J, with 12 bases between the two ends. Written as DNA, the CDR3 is TGTGCCAGCAGTTTCAAGAGCGTGGGCGGGGAGCTGTTTTTT. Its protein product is CASSFKSVGGELFF.

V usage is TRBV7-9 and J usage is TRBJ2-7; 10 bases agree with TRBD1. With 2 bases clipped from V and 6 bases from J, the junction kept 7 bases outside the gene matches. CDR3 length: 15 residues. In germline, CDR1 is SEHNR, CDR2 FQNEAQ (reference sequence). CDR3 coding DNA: TGTGCCAGCAGCTTACCCGGGACAGGGGCCCCCGAGCAGTACTTC. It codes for CASSLPGTGAPEQYF.

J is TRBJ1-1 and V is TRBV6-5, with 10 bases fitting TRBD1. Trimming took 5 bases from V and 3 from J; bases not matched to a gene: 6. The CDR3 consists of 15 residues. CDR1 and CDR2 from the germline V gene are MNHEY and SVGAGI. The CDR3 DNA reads TGTGCCAGCAGTCTCTGGACAGGGGGGGACACTGAAGCTTTCTTT. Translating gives CASSLWTGGDTEAFF.

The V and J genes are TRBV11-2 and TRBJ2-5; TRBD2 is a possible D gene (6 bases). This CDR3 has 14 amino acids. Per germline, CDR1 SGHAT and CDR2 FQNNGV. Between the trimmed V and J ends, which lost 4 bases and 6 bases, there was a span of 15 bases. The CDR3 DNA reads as TGTGCCAGCAGCTCTCCGGGAGTCAGACAGACCCAGTACTTC. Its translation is CASSSPGVRQTQYF.

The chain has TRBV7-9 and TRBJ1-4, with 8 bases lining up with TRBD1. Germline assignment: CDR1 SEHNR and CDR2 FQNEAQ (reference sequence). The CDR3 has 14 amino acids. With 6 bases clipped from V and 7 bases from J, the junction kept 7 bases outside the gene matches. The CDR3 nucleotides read TGTGCCAGCAGTACGGACAGGGCCGGTGAAAAACTGTTTTTT. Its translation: CASSTDRAGEKLFF.

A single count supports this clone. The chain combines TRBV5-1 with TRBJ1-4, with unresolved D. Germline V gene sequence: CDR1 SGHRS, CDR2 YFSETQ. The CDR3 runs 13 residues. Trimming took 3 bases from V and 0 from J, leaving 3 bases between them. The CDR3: CASSSATNEKLFF. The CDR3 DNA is TGCGCCAGCAGCTCCGCAACTAATGAAAAACTGTTTTTT.

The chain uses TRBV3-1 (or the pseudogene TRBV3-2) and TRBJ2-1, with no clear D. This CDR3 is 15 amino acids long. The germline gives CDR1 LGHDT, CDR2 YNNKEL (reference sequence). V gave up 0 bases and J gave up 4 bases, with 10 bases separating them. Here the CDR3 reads CASSQDQVDYNEQFF. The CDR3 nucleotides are TGTGCCAGCAGCCAAGATCAGGTGGATTACAATGAGCAGTTCTTC.

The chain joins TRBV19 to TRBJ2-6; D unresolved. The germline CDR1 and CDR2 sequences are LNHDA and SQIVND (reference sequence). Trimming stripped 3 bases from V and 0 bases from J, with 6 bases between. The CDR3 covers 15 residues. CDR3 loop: CASSISISGANVLTF. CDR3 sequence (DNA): TGTGCCAGTAGTATTTCCATCTCTGGGGCCAACGTCCTGACTTTC.

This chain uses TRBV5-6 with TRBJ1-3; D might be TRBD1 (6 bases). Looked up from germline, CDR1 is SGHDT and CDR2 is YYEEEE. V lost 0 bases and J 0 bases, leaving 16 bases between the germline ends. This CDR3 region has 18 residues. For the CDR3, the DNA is TGTGCCAGCAGCTTGGCAGGTGGCGCCAGGGGCTCTGGAAACACCATATATTTT. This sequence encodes CASSLAGGARGSGNTIYF.

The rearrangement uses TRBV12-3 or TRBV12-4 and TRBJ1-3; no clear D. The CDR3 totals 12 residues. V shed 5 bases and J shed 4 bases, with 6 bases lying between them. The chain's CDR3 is CASSRSGNTIYF. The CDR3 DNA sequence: TGTGCCAGCAGTCGTAGCGGAAACACCATATATTTT.

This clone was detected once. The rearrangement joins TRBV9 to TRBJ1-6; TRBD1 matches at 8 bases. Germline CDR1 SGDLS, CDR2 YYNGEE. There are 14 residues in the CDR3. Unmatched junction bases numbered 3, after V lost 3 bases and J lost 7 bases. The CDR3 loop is CASSARQGNSPLHF. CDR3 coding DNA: TGTGCCAGCAGCGCCAGACAGGGGAATTCACCCCTCCACTTT.

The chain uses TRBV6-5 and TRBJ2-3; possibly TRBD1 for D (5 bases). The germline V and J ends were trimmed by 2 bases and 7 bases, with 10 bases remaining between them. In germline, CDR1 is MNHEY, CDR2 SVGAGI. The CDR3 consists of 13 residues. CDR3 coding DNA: TGTGCCAGCAGTTACGCTTCAGGGAATACGCAGTATTTT. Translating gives CASSYASGNTQYF.

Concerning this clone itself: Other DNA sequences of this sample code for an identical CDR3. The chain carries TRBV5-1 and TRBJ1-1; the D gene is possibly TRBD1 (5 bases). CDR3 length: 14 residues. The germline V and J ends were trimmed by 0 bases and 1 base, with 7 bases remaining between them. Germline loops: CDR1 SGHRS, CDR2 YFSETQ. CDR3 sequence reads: CASSLVQGNTEAFF. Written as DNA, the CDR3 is TGCGCCAGCAGCTTGGTCCAGGGGAACACTGAAGCTTTCTTT.

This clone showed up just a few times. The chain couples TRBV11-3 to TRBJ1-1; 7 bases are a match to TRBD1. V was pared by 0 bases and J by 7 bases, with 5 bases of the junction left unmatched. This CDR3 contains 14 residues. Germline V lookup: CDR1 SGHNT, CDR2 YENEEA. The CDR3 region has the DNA TGTGCCAGCAGCTTAGAAGGGGACAGTTTTGAAGCTTTCTTT. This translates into CASSLEGDSFEAFF.

This CDR3 is CASSLSRSHEQYV. The DNA of the CDR3 is TGTGCCAGCAGCTTGTCCCGCAGTCACGAGCAGTACGTC. The J gene is TRBJ2-7, the V gene TRBV5-8; D unclear. The length of the CDR3 is 13 residues. Germline V gives CDR1 SGHTS, CDR2 YDEGEE. Trimming took off 1 base at V and 5 bases at J, with 10 bases between the two ends.

CDR3 bases: TGTGCCAGCAGCCAAGAGGGAAGCGGGGGGGCCTGGACGCAGTATTTT. Encoded protein: CASSQEGSGGAWTQYF. V and J are TRBV4-2 and TRBJ2-3, with 10 nucleotides matching TRBD2. Germline values: CDR1 LGHNA, CDR2 YNFKEQ. This CDR3 comprises 16 residues. With 0 bases clipped from V and 9 bases from J, the junction kept 9 bases outside the gene matches.

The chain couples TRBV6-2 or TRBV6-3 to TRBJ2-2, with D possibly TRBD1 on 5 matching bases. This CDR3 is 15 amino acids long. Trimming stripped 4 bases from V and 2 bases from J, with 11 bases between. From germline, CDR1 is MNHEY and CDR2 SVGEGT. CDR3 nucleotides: TGTGCCAGCAGTTGGTGGGGCGCCAACACCGGGGAGCTGTTTTTT. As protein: CASSWWGANTGELFF.

The CDR3 DNA is TGCGCCAGCAGCCAAACAGGGGGCTTTGGGGAGCTGTTTTTT. Its translation is CASSQTGGFGELFF. The chain employs TRBV4-3 and TRBJ2-2; 9 bases are a match to TRBD1. Germline loops: CDR1 LGHNA, CDR2 YSLEER. V lost 2 bases to trimming and J lost 8 bases; unmatched junction nucleotides: 3. The CDR3 extends over 14 amino acids.

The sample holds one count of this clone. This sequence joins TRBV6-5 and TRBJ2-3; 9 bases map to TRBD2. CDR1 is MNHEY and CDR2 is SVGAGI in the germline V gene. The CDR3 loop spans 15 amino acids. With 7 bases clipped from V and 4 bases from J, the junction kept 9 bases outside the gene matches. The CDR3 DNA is TGTGCCAGCACCGGGGCGGGGGGGCGTCCAGATACGCAGTATTTT. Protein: CASTGAGGRPDTQYF.

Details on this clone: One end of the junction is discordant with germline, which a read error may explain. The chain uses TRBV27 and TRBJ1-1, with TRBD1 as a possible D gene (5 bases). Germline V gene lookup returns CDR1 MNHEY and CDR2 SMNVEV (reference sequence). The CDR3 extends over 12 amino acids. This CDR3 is CAAQGPNTEAFF. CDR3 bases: TGCGCAGCCCAGGGCCCGAACACTGAAGCTTTCTTT.